This T cell receptor (beta chain) was profiled in a study of blood T cell repertoires in COVID-19. Study summary: Acute-phase and convalescent COVID-19 samples originated in the United States, Italy and Spain.

How the authors handled the data: The assay estimated nucleated cells by amplifying reference gene primers. Clones were read by immunoSEQ multiplex PCR, and TCRdb kept only the in-frame ones, dropping some. V, J and clone size are taken as reported in that table, and D and trimming were inferred from the DNA itself. Of 250,000 to 400,000 clones listed, approximately 88% are singletons. Patients in Seattle were enrolled during active infection, then followed longitudinally. The V gene's germline CDR1 is MNHEY and CDR2 SVGEGT. CDR3 length equals 14 residues. Between the trimmed V and J ends, which lost 6 bases and 9 bases, there was a span of 15 bases.

This receptor was taken from a woman in her 30s with COVID-19, enrolled during active disease. V gene TRBV6-2 or TRBV6-3 combines with J gene TRBJ1-6; no reliable D call. The sequenced material came from peripheral blood. The CDR3 DNA reads TGTGCCAGCAGCCGCCCGAGCGGGGTTTCACCCCTCCACTTT. It encodes CASSRPSGVSPLHF.